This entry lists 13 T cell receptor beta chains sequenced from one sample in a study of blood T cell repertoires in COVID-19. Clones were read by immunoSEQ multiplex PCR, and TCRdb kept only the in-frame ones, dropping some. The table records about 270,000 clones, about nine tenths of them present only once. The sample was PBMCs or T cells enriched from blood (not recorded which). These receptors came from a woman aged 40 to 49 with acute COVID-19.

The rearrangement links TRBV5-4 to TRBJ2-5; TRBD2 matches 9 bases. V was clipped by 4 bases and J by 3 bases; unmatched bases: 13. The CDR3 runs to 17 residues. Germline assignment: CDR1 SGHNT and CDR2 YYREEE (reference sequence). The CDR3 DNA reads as TGTGCCAGCAGCCCGTTTGGGAAGCGGGAGGAGAAAGAGACCCAGTACTTC. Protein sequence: CASSPFGKREEKETQYF.

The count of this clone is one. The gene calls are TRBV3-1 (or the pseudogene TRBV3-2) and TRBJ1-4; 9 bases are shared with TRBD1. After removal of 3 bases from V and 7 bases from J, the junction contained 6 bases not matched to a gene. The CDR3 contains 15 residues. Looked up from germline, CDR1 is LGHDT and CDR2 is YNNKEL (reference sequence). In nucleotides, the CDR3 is TGTGCCAGCAGCCAGGAACAGGGGGCCGGTGAAAAACTGTTTTTT. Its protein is CASSQEQGAGEKLFF.

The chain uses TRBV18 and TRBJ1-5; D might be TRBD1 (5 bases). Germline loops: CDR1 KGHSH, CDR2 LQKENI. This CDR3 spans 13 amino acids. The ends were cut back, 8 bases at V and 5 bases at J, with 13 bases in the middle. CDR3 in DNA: TGTGCCAGCGCAACGACGGGGGATCAGCCCCAGCATTTT. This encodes CASATTGDQPQHF.

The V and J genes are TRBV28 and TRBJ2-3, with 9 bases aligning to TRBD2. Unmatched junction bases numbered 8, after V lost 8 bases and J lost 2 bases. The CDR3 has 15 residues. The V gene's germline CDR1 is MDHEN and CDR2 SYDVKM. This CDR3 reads CASHLGGLATDTQYF. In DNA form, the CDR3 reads TGTGCCAGCCACTTAGGGGGACTAGCCACAGATACGCAGTATTTT.

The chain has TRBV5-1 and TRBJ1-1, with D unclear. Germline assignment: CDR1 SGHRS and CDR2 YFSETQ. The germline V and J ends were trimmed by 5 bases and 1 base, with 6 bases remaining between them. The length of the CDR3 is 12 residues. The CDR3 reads CASSNGNTEAFF. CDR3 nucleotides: TGCGCCAGCAGTAACGGGAACACTGAAGCTTTCTTT.

The CDR3 loop reads CASSEPGTLNEQFF. The CDR3 DNA sequence: TGCGCCAGCAGTGAGCCCGGGACTCTCAATGAGCAGTTCTTC. The chain joins TRBV10-1 to TRBJ2-1; perhaps TRBD2 as D (6 bases). From germline, CDR1 is WNHNN and CDR2 SYGVQD (reference sequence). Between the trimmed V and J ends, which lost 2 bases and 6 bases, there was a span of 11 bases. The CDR3 contains 14 residues.

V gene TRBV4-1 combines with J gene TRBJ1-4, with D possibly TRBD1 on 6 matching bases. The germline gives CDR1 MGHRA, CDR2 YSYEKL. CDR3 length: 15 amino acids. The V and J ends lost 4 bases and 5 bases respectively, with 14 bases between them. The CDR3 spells CASSRTGQLNEKLFF. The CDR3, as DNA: TGCGCCAGCAGCCGGACCGGACAGCTAAATGAAAAACTGTTTTTT.

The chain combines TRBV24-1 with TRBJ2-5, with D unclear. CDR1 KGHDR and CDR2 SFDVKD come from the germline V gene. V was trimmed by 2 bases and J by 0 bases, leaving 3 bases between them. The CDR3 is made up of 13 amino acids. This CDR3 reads CATSDSYQETQYF. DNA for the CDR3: TGTGCCACCAGTGATTCGTACCAAGAGACCCAGTACTTC.

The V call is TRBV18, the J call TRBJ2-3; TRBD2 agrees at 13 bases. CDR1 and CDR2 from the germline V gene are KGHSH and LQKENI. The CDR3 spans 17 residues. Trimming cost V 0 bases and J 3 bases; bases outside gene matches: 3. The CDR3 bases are TGTGCCAGCTCACCACCTGGACTAGCGGGAGTTACAGATACGCAGTATTTT. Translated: CASSPPGLAGVTDTQYF. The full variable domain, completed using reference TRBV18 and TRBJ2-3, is NAGVMQNPRHLVRRRGQEARLRCSPMKGHSHVYWYRQLPEEGLKFMVYLQKENIIDESGMPKERFSAEFPKEGPSILRIQQVVRGDSAAYFCASSPPGLAGVTDTQYFGPGTRLTVL.

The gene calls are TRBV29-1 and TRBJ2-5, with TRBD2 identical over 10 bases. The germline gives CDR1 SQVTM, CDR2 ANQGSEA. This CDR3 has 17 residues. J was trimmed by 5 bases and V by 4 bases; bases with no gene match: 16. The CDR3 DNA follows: TGCAGCGTTGCCCCTAGACTAGCGGGCCCCCGGAGGGAGACCCAGTACTTC. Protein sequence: CSVAPRLAGPRRETQYF.

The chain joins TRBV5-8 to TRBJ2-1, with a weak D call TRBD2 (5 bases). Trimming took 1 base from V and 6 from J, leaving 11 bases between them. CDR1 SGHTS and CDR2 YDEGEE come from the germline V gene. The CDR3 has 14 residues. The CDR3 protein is CASSLRGILNEQFF. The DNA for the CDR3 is TGTGCCAGCAGCTTGCGAGGGATCCTCAATGAGCAGTTCTTC.

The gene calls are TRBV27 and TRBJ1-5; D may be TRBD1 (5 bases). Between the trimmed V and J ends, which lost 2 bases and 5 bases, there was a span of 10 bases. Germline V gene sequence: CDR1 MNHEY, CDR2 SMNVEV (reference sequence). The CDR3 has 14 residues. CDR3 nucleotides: TGTGCCAGCAGTTTACAGGGTGGATATCAGCCCCAGCATTTT. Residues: CASSLQGGYQPQHF.

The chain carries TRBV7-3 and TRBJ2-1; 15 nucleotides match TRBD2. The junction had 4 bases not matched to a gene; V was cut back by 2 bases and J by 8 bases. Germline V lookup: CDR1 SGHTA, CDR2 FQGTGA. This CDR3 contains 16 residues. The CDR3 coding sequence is TGTGCCAGCAGCTTAGGACTAGCGGGAGGGCTGGATGAGCAGTTCTTC. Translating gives CASSLGLAGGLDEQFF. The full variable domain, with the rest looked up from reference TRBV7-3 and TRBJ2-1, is GAGVSQTPSNKVTEKGKYVELRCDPISGHTALYWYRQSLGQGPEFLIYFQGTGAADDSGLPNDRFFAVRPEGSVSTLKIQRTERGDSAVYLCASSLGLAGGLDEQFFGPGTRLTVL.